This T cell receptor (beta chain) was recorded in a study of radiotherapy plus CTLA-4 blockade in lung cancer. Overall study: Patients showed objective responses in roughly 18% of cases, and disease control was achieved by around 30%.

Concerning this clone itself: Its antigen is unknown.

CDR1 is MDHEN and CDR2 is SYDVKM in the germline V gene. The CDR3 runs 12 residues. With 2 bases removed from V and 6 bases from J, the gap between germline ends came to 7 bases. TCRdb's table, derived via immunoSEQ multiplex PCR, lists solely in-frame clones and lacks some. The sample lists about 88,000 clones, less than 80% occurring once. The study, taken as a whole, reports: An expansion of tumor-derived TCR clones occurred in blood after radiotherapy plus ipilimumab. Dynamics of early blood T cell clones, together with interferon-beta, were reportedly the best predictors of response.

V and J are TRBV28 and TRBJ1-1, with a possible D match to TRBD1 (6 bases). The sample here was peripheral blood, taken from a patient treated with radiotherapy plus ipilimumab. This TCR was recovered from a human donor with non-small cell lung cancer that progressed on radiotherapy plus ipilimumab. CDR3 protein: CASSLNRAEAFF. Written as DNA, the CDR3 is TGTGCCAGCAGTTTAAACAGGGCTGAAGCTTTCTTT.